The rows below give T cell receptor beta chains drawn from one sample of a study of T cell repertoires in cytomegalovirus infection. TCRdb reprocessed the reads with MiXCR, giving one entry per CDR3 protein. The sample carries about 460,000 distinct CDR3 sequences, 10% to 12% recorded once. The material sequenced was PBMCs. The receptor source for this set is a human donor in good health (CMV status not recorded). Some clones in this sample may be carry-over from other donors' samples. CDR3s include the opening cysteine and the closing phenylalanine or tryptophan. The D gene is left open where the match is weak. Only part of the rows carry a size: once, few, many, or a class if the clone is expanded.

CDR3 | DNA | size | J | D | V
CASSTGLNEQFF | TGTGCCAGCAGCACCGGACTTAACGAGCAGTTCTTC | many | TRBJ2-1 | - | TRBV11-2
CASSPIKTSGNIQYF | TGTGCCAGCAGCCCGATTAAAACAAGTGGGAACATTCAGTACTTC | few | TRBJ2-4 | - | TRBV4-2
CASTDRFSGANVLTF | TGCGCCAGCACGGACAGATTCTCTGGGGCCAACGTCCTGACTTTC | many | TRBJ2-6 | - | TRBV5-1
CASSLFSRSYNEQFF | TGTGCCAGCAGCTTGTTCAGCCGCTCCTACAATGAGCAGTTCTTC | few | TRBJ2-1 | - | TRBV5-6
CASSLAMGGGYGYTF | TGTGCCAGCAGCTTAGCGATGGGGGGTGGCTATGGCTACACCTTC | many | TRBJ1-2 | - | TRBV7-2
CAWRTGGTVPWELFF | TGTGCCTGGAGGACCGGAGGAACGGTGCCATGGGAGCTGTTTTTT | - | TRBJ2-2 | - | TRBV30
CASSLIGAAGINQPQHF | TGTGCCAGCAGCTTGATAGGGGCGGCAGGGATCAATCAGCCCCAGCATTTT | - | TRBJ1-5 | - | TRBV5-6
CASSIGQPSSGNTIYF | TGTGCCAGTAGTATAGGACAGCCGAGCTCTGGAAACACCATATATTTT | many | TRBJ1-3 | - | TRBV19
CASSLDSGYGYTF | TGTGCCAGCAGCCTGGACAGTGGCTATGGCTACACCTTC | - | TRBJ1-2 | - | TRBV7-4
CASSIVAGGLTGELFF | TGTGCCAGTAGTATTGTGGCAGGGGGCCTCACCGGGGAGCTGTTTTTT | - | TRBJ2-2 | TRBD1 | TRBV19
CASGYQSSPLHF | TGTGCCAGCGGATATCAGAGTTCACCCCTCCACTTT | many | TRBJ1-6 | - | TRBV7-9
CASSLDRHTGELFF | TGTGCCAGCAGCTTAGACAGACACACCGGGGAGCTGTTTTTT | few | TRBJ2-2 | - | TRBV5-6
CASSLARTGELFF | TGTGCCAGCAGTTTAGCTCGGACCGGGGAGCTGTTTTTT | many | TRBJ2-2 | - | TRBV12-3/TRBV12-4
CASHRTRQGNSPLHF | TGTGCCAGCCATCGGACGAGACAGGGTAATTCACCCCTCCACTTT | many | TRBJ1-6 | TRBD1 | TRBV28
CASSLTLDRENGYTF | TGTGCCAGCAGCCTTACTTTGGACAGGGAAAATGGCTACACCTTC | many | TRBJ1-2 | TRBD1 | TRBV7-9
CASSYSSAGGPGNEQFF | TGTGCCAGCAGTTACTCATCAGCGGGAGGGCCGGGGAATGAGCAGTTCTTC | few | TRBJ2-1 | TRBD2 | TRBV6-5
CASSSIANEQFF | TGTGCCAGCAGCTCTATAGCGAATGAGCAGTTCTTC | many | TRBJ2-1 | - | TRBV12-3/TRBV12-4
CASSSVAVSGEQYF | TGTGCCAGCAGTTCGGTAGCGGTATCGGGCGAGCAGTACTTC | - | TRBJ2-7 | - | TRBV27
CATEMREGSYNEQFF | TGTGCCACCGAAATGCGGGAGGGCTCCTACAATGAGCAGTTCTTC | many | TRBJ2-1 | TRBD2 | TRBV24-1
CASSFPGLAGNEQFF | TGTGCCAGCAGTTTTCCGGGACTAGCGGGCAATGAGCAGTTCTTC | many | TRBJ2-1 | TRBD2 | TRBV7-2
CASSVAGLAGDQETQYF | TGTGCCAGCAGCGTAGCGGGACTAGCGGGAGACCAAGAGACCCAGTACTTC | - | TRBJ2-5 | TRBD2 | TRBV9
CASSRQGVTYEQYF | TGTGCCAGCAGTCGACAGGGGGTTACCTACGAGCAGTACTTC | many | TRBJ2-7 | TRBD1 | TRBV28
CATSDLKGYTF | TGTGCCACCAGTGATTTAAAGGGCTACACCTTC | - | TRBJ1-2 | - | TRBV24-1
CASSLTGVLYEQYF | TGTGCCAGCAGTTTAACAGGGGTGCTTTACGAGCAGTACTTC | many | TRBJ2-7 | TRBD1 | TRBV12-3/TRBV12-4
CASSSLAVRSSYEQYF | TGTGCCAGCAGTTCTTTAGCGGTGAGGAGCTCCTACGAGCAGTACTTC | many | TRBJ2-7 | - | TRBV28
CASSYSDRGEQYF | TGTGCCAGCAGTTACTCAGACAGGGGCGAGCAGTACTTC | many | TRBJ2-7 | TRBD1 | TRBV6-5
CASSLGLGVGETQYF | TGTGCCAGCAGCTTAGGGCTTGGGGTGGGGGAGACCCAGTACTTC | many | TRBJ2-5 | - | TRBV11-3
CASSLIDEQFF | TGTGCCAGCAGTTTAATAGATGAGCAGTTCTTC | - | TRBJ2-1 | - | TRBV12-3/TRBV12-4
CASSTGTSGRIEQYF | TGCGCCAGCAGCACGGGGACTAGCGGGAGGATCGAGCAGTACTTC | few | TRBJ2-7 | TRBD2 | TRBV5-1
CASTSLSGGSYNEQFF | TGTGCCAGCACCTCCCTTAGCGGGGGGTCTTACAATGAGCAGTTCTTC | - | TRBJ2-1 | TRBD2 | TRBV7-9
CSAAFPSGRFYEQFF | TGCAGTGCGGCCTTCCCCAGCGGGAGGTTCTATGAGCAGTTCTTC | - | TRBJ2-1 | TRBD2 | TRBV20-1
CSAKQGANIQYF | TGCAGCGCAAAACAGGGGGCGAACATTCAGTACTTC | few | TRBJ2-4 | TRBD1 | TRBV29-1
CASSLVGRKARDGYTF | TGTGCCAGCAGCTTAGTGGGTCGGAAGGCTCGGGATGGCTACACCTTC | few | TRBJ1-2 | - | TRBV11-2
CASSPRGINEKLFF | TGTGCCAGCAGCCCGAGAGGGATTAATGAAAAACTGTTTTTT | many | TRBJ1-4 | - | TRBV7-9
CASRRGSAADTQYF | TGCGCCAGCAGACGCGGATCCGCGGCGGACACGCAGTATTTT | few | TRBJ2-3 | - | TRBV5-1
CAISESEPAGGPEQYF | TGTGCCATCAGTGAGTCGGAACCAGCGGGGGGGCCTGAGCAGTACTTC | many | TRBJ2-7 | TRBD2 | TRBV10-3
CAISESSGGSSGANVLTF | TGTGCCATCAGTGAGTCCTCAGGGGGAAGCTCTGGGGCCAACGTCCTGACTTTC | many | TRBJ2-6 | TRBD1 | TRBV10-3
CAISENPGRGTEAFF | TGTGCCATCAGTGAGAACCCAGGGAGAGGCACTGAAGCTTTCTTT | many | TRBJ1-1 | - | TRBV10-3
CASSSPGTVYGYTF | TGTGCCAGCAGTAGCCCCGGGACAGTCTATGGCTACACCTTC | - | TRBJ1-2 | TRBD1 | TRBV6-6
CASLPDGQETQYF | TGCGCCAGTTTACCCGACGGCCAAGAGACCCAGTACTTC | - | TRBJ2-5 | - | TRBV5-1
CSAPKSELLYEQYF | TGCAGTGCTCCTAAAAGCGAACTCTTGTACGAGCAGTACTTC | many | TRBJ2-7 | - | TRBV20-1
CAIGGRSTNTGELFF | TGTGCCATCGGGGGGAGGTCCACGAACACCGGGGAGCTGTTTTTT | many | TRBJ2-2 | - | TRBV10-3
CASSSGHLRYNEQFF | TGTGCCAGCAGCTCGGGCCACTTAAGGTACAATGAGCAGTTCTTC | many | TRBJ2-1 | - | TRBV7-3